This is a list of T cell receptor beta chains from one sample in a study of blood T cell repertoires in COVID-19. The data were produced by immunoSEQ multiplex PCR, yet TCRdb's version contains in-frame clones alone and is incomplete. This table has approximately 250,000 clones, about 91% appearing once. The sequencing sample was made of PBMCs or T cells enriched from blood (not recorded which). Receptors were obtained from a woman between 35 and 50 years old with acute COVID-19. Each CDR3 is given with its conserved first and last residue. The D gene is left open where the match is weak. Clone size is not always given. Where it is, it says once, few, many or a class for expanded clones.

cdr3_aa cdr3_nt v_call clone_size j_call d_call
CSVGGEDQPQHF TGCAGCGTTGGGGGAGAGGATCAGCCCCAGCATTTT TRBV29-1 - TRBJ1-5 -
CASSWGQASYEQYF TGTGCCAGCAGTTGGGGACAGGCGTCCTACGAGCAGTACTTC TRBV28 - TRBJ2-7 TRBD1
CASSLPPGLGSETQYF TGTGCCAGCAGTTTACCCCCGGGACTAGGATCCGAGACCCAGTACTTC TRBV28 - TRBJ2-5 TRBD2
CASSIGGTVNTEAFF TGTGCCAGTAGTATTGGAGGGACAGTTAACACTGAAGCTTTCTTT TRBV19 - TRBJ1-1 TRBD1
CASSTLTGNQPQHF TGTGCCAGTAGTACTCTGACAGGCAATCAGCCCCAGCATTTT TRBV19 - TRBJ1-5 -
CASSLRRTSRDTGELFF TGTGCCAGCAGTTTACGACGGACTAGTAGGGACACCGGGGAGCTGTTTTTT TRBV27 - TRBJ2-2 TRBD2
CASSQNIETQYF TGTGCCAGCAGCCAAAACATAGAGACCCAGTACTTC TRBV3-1/TRBV3-2 - TRBJ2-5 -
CASTPGVHTGELFF TGTGCCAGCACCCCGGGGGTTCACACCGGGGAGCTGTTTTTT TRBV28 once TRBJ2-2 -
CAISEGTGIGYGYTF TGTGCCATCAGTGAGGGGACAGGGATCGGATATGGCTACACCTTC TRBV10-3 - TRBJ1-2 TRBD1
CASSPAGGAPDTQYF TGCGCCAGCAGCCCTGCAGGGGGCGCCCCGGATACGCAGTATTTT TRBV5-1 - TRBJ2-3 TRBD1
CATSRVRKGAYNEQFF TGTGCCACCAGCAGAGTCCGAAAGGGAGCATACAATGAGCAGTTCTTC TRBV15 once TRBJ2-1 -
CASSIVPVWNTEAFF TGTGCCAGTAGTATAGTTCCGGTTTGGAACACTGAAGCTTTCTTT TRBV19 - TRBJ1-1 -
CASSLDLQNPNTGELFF TGCGCCAGCAGCTTGGACTTACAGAACCCGAACACCGGGGAGCTGTTTTTT TRBV5-1 - TRBJ2-2 -
CASSSKLGQRNTEAFF TGCGCCAGCAGCTCAAAACTCGGACAGAGGAACACTGAAGCTTTCTTT TRBV5-1 - TRBJ1-1 -
CASRLAGATYNEQFF TGTGCCAGTAGGTTAGCGGGAGCCACCTACAATGAGCAGTTCTTC TRBV19 - TRBJ2-1 TRBD2
CASSLHTPRGTEAFF TGTGCCAGCAGCCTACATACTCCCCGGGGCACTGAAGCTTTCTTT TRBV28 - TRBJ1-1 -
CASSPPGGQLNTEAFF TGCGCCAGCAGCCCCCCAGGGGGACAGCTGAACACTGAAGCTTTCTTT TRBV5-1 - TRBJ1-1 TRBD1
CASSWTGPNTEAFF TGTGCCAGCAGTTGGACAGGGCCGAACACTGAAGCTTTCTTT TRBV2 - TRBJ1-1 TRBD1
CASSNLAWDQPQHF TGTGCCAGCAGTAATCTAGCATGGGATCAGCCCCAGCATTTT TRBV28 - TRBJ1-5 -
CASSLASVNTEAFF TGTGCCAGCAGCTTAGCGTCGGTGAACACTGAAGCTTTCTTT TRBV7-9 - TRBJ1-1 -
CASSRDRGAEAFF TGTGCCAGCAGCCGGGACAGGGGAGCTGAAGCTTTCTTT TRBV5-8 once TRBJ1-1 TRBD1
CATSRQGHGGNTIYF TGTGCCACCAGCAGACAAGGACATGGGGGAAACACCATATATTTT TRBV15 - TRBJ1-3 -
CASRGTRSNEQFF TGTGCCAGCAGGGGGACGAGGAGTAATGAGCAGTTCTTC TRBV19 - TRBJ2-1 TRBD1
CATSRVNKPEGNQPQHF TGTGCCACCAGCAGAGTAAACAAACCAGAAGGCAATCAGCCCCAGCATTTT TRBV15 - TRBJ1-5 -
CSVEEGLYYGYTF TGCAGCGTTGAAGAGGGACTCTACTATGGCTACACCTTC TRBV29-1 - TRBJ1-2 -
CASSVGTGLWGETQYF TGTGCCAGCAGCGTAGGGACAGGGCTATGGGGAGAGACCCAGTACTTC TRBV9 once TRBJ2-5 TRBD1
CASSPPSGRELFF TGTGCCAGCAGCCCCCCCAGTGGTCGGGAGCTGTTTTTT TRBV7-9 - TRBJ2-2 -
CASSSLWGSRDSTPSTDTQYF TGTGCCAGCAGCTCCCTTTGGGGTTCGCGGGACTCCACACCCAGCACAGATACGCAGTATTTT TRBV7-8 once TRBJ2-3 -
CASSQGVAHSGANVLTF TGTGCCAGCAGCCAAGGAGTAGCGCACTCTGGGGCCAACGTCCTGACTTTC TRBV4-2 - TRBJ2-6 -
CASSLRVYRTGFDGGYTF TGTGCCAGCAGCTTACGTGTTTACAGGACAGGCTTTGATGGGGGCTACACCTTC TRBV7-9 - TRBJ1-2 TRBD1
CASSFTSAQETQYF TGTGCCAGCAGCTTTACTAGCGCGCAAGAGACCCAGTACTTC TRBV7-2 - TRBJ2-5 TRBD2
CASSSIPGQHYEQYF TGTGCCAGCAGTTCGATTCCGGGACAGCACTACGAGCAGTACTTC TRBV28 - TRBJ2-7 TRBD1
CASSALTGGFTNEQFF TGTGCCAGCAGCGCACTAACAGGGGGCTTTACAAATGAGCAGTTCTTC TRBV9 - TRBJ2-1 TRBD1
CASSQVDLGLAGNNEQFF TGCGCCAGCAGCCAAGTAGATTTGGGGCTAGCGGGAAACAATGAGCAGTTCTTC TRBV4-1 few TRBJ2-1 TRBD2
CASSSSGLAGGLPYEQYF TGTGCCAGCAGTTCGTCAGGACTAGCGGGAGGATTGCCCTACGAGCAGTACTTC TRBV28 - TRBJ2-7 TRBD2
CSFSGELNYGYTF TGCAGCTTTTCAGGGGAACTTAACTATGGCTACACCTTC TRBV29-1 - TRBJ1-2 -
CAWNLAGAETQYF TGTGCCTGGAACCTAGCGGGAGCAGAGACCCAGTACTTC TRBV30 - TRBJ2-5 TRBD2
CASSSGTGGGNQPQHF TGTGCCAGCAGTTCTGGGACAGGGGGCGGCAATCAGCCCCAGCATTTT TRBV7-9 few TRBJ1-5 TRBD1
CASSLVGGVGDYGYTF TGTGCCAGCAGCTTGGTAGGGGGCGTTGGGGACTATGGCTACACCTTC TRBV5-4 - TRBJ1-2 TRBD1
CASSPLVAGGLTGELFF TGCGCCAGCAGCCCGCTCGTAGCGGGAGGTCTCACCGGGGAGCTGTTTTTT TRBV4-3 - TRBJ2-2 TRBD2
CASSIDLGQNTGELFF TGTGCCAGTAGTATAGATCTTGGGCAGAACACCGGGGAGCTGTTTTTT TRBV19 - TRBJ2-2 -
CSASAGYGYTF TGCAGTGCTAGTGCGGGGTACGGCTACACCTTC TRBV20-1 once TRBJ1-2 -
CASTPSRQTLNTEAFF TGTGCCAGCACCCCCTCCCGGCAGACTCTTAACACTGAAGCTTTCTTT TRBV7-8 - TRBJ1-1 -
CASSFQLRTDTQYF TGTGCCAGCAGTTTTCAACTCCGCACAGATACGCAGTATTTT TRBV27 - TRBJ2-3 -
CASSKGQGLQYF TGTGCCAGCAGTAAAGGACAGGGACTGCAGTACTTC TRBV12-3/TRBV12-4 - TRBJ2-7 TRBD1
CAWARDRGQGQPQHF TGTGCCTGGGCTCGGGACAGGGGGCAAGGTCAGCCCCAGCATTTT TRBV30 few TRBJ1-5 TRBD1
CASTQVNEQFF TGTGCCAGCACCCAGGTCAATGAGCAGTTCTTC TRBV2 once TRBJ2-1 -
CATSRAVGWLAGDNEQFF TGTGCCACCAGCAGAGCTGTCGGTTGGCTAGCGGGAGACAATGAGCAGTTCTTC TRBV15 - TRBJ2-1 TRBD2
CASSLSGGDQPQHF TGTGCCAGCAGCTTATCGGGCGGGGATCAGCCCCAGCATTTT TRBV5-6 - TRBJ1-5 -
CASSSPDFSTAPPWNTIYF TGTGCCAGCAGCAGTCCGGACTTCTCCACTGCGCCTCCCTGGAACACCATATATTTT TRBV21-1 - TRBJ1-3 -
CASSDPFSSGAGTDTQYF TGTGCCAGCAGCGACCCTTTTTCTAGCGGGGCCGGCACAGATACGCAGTATTTT TRBV9 once TRBJ2-3 TRBD2
CASSQGQGGDYGYTF TGTGCCAGCAGCCAAGGACAGGGCGGAGACTATGGCTACACCTTC TRBV2 - TRBJ1-2 TRBD1
CSVETFLGSGGSYNEQFF TGCAGCGTTGAAACCTTTCTCGGGAGCGGAGGCTCCTACAATGAGCAGTTCTTC TRBV29-1 - TRBJ2-1 -
CASSPRQGEDTQYF TGTGCCAGCAGCCCAAGACAGGGAGAGGATACGCAGTATTTT TRBV5-4 - TRBJ2-3 TRBD1
CATAWTNTNDYTF TGTGCCACCGCCTGGACTAATACGAATGACTACACCTTC TRBV19 - TRBJ1-2 -
CASRARSTEAFF TGTGCCAGCAGAGCGAGGAGCACTGAAGCTTTCTTT TRBV6-5 - TRBJ1-1 -
CASSDTPRGGTQYF TGTGCCAGCAGCGACACCCCGCGGGGGGGTACGCAGTATTTT TRBV27 - TRBJ2-3 TRBD2
CASSRQERGEKLFF TGCGCCAGCAGCCGACAGGAAAGGGGTGAAAAACTGTTTTTT TRBV5-1 - TRBJ1-4 -